The clone carrying this T cell receptor (beta chain) has just a few counts. The antigen remains unidentified. The sample is drawn from a study of persistence of HIV-infected CD4 T cells. Points from the study as a whole: Proviral oligoclonality tracked with TCR oligoclonality within the same sorted cells. CMV- and Gag-responding cells had lower TCRbeta richness than CD3/CD28-responding cells.

Anti-CD3/anti-CD28 beads served as a nonspecific positive control stimulus. Sorting selected CD4+ T cells upregulating both CD40 ligand and CD69. For at least 4 years, plasma HIV-1 RNA was undetectable (<50 copies/mL). Sequencing used immunoSEQ version 4 in survey mode. Using immunoSEQ multiplex PCR, the repertoire was profiled, and TCRdb retains in-frame clones only, with some absent. The sample holds roughly 41,000 clones; about nine tenths are singletons and the top ten take about 1.3%. Germline CDR1 is MNHEY and CDR2 is SMNVEV (reference sequence). This CDR3 region has 15 residues. Trimming pared 1 base from V and 5 bases from J, leaving 11 bases between.

This sequence was found in an adult man with HIV who was CMV-seropositive. The sequencing used CD4+ T cells sorted from PBMCs after approximately 18-hour stimulation, collected from a patient who received antiretroviral therapy. The V call is TRBV27, the J call TRBJ2-2, with D possibly TRBD2 on 5 matching bases. CDR3 protein: CASSLFREGTGELFF. For the CDR3, the DNA is TGTGCCAGCAGTTTATTCCGGGAAGGGACCGGGGAGCTGTTTTTT.